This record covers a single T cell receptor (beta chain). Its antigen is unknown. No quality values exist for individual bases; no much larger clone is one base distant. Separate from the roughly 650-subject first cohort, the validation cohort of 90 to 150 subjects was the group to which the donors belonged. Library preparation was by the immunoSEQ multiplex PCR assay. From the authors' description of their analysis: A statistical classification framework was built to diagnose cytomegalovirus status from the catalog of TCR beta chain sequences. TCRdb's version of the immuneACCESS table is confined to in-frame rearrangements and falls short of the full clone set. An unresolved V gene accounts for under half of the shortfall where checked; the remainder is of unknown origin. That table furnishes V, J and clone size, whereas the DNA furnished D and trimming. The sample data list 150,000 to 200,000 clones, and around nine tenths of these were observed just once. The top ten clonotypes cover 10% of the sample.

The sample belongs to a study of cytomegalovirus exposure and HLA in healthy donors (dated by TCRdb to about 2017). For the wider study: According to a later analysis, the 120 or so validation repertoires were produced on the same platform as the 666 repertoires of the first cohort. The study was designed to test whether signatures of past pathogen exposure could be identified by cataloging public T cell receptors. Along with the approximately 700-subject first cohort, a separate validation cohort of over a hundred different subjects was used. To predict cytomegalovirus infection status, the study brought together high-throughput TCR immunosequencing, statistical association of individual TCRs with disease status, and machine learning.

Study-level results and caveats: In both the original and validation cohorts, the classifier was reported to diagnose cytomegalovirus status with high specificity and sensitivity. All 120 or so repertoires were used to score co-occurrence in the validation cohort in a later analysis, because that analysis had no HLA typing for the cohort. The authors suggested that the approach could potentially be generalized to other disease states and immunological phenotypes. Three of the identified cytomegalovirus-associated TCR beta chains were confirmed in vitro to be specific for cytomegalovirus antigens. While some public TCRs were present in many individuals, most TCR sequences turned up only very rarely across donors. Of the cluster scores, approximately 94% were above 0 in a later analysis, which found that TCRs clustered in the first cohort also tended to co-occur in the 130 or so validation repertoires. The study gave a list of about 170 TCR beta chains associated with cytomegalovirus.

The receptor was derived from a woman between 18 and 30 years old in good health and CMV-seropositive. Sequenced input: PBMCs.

The nucleotide sequence is given as TGTGCCAGCAGCTTAAATCAGGGGGCACGGGCCTATGGCTACACCTTC. Its product reads: CASSLNQGARAYGYTF. The sequence joins TRBV7-9 to TRBJ1-2, with TRBD1 identical over 8 junction bases. CDR1 SEHNR and CDR2 FQNEAQ were looked up in the germline V gene (reference sequence). The V end gives up 2 bases and the J end 4 bases, leaving 9 bases in the junction not matched to a gene. The CDR3 runs 16 amino acids, cysteine and phenylalanine included. The entry retains the CDR3 DNA only, 48 bases that are in frame from base 1.